This is a list of T cell receptor beta chains from one sample in a study of OX40 agonist ivuxolimab in advanced cancers. Here immunoSEQ multiplex PCR was the method, and the copy in TCRdb shows in-frame clones only, minus some. This sample has 95,000 to 100,000 clones, with around 91% found just once. Material: CD4+ or CD8+ T cells sorted from blood, obtained in a trial of the OX40 agonist ivuxolimab. The source is an adult with an advanced solid tumor such as melanoma, head and neck, liver or kidney cancer. Each CDR3 is given with its conserved first and last residue. The order of the fields is J gene, D gene, clone size, V gene, CDR3 protein, CDR3 DNA. A D gene is named only where the DNA matches it firmly. Part of the rows lack a size; the others show once, few, many or a class for expanded clones.

TRBJ1-1 . few TRBV30 CAWSTGGRTEAFF TGTGCCTGGAGTACGGGGGGCAGGACTGAAGCTTTCTTT
TRBJ2-1 TRBD1 . TRBV7-8 CASSLALRGNEQFF TGTGCCAGCAGCTTAGCCCTCAGGGGGAATGAGCAGTTCTTC
TRBJ2-4 TRBD1 . TRBV7-2 CASSIIRTGINF TGTGCCAGCAGTATCATTCGGACAGGGATTAACTTC
TRBJ2-5 . . TRBV5-4 CASSFGRGGVETQYF TGTGCCAGCAGCTTCGGCAGAGGTGGCGTTGAGACCCAGTACTTC
TRBJ2-7 . once TRBV28 CASSSGYEQYF TGTGCCAGCAGCTCGGGCTACGAGCAGTACTTC
TRBJ2-3 TRBD2 . TRBV7-2 CASSFSWTSGRTDTQYF TGTGCCAGCAGCTTTTCATGGACTAGCGGACGCACAGATACGCAGTATTTT
TRBJ1-4 TRBD1 . TRBV29-1 CSVQIGQGDNEKLFF TGCAGCGTACAAATTGGACAGGGGGATAATGAAAAACTGTTTTTT
TRBJ2-2 . once TRBV7-9 CASSLFGELFF TGTGCCAGCAGCTTATTCGGGGAGCTGTTTTTT
TRBJ2-3 . . TRBV19 CASSPGGPGTDTQYF TGTGCCAGTAGTCCCGGAGGGCCGGGCACAGATACGCAGTATTTT
TRBJ1-5 . . TRBV18 CARSGPLSNQPQHF TGTGCCAGATCAGGACCTCTTAGCAATCAGCCCCAGCATTTT
TRBJ2-2 TRBD2 . TRBV6-6 CASSISGTNGELFF TGTGCCAGCAGTATCAGCGGGACTAATGGGGAGCTGTTTTTT
TRBJ2-3 . . TRBV4-3 CASSQEVRPTDTQYF TGCGCCAGCAGCCAAGAGGTTAGACCCACAGATACGCAGTATTTT
TRBJ2-3 . . TRBV9 CASSVAGITDTQYF TGTGCCAGCAGCGTAGCGGGAATCACAGATACGCAGTATTTT
TRBJ2-4 . few TRBV5-6 CASRPLAVAKNIQYF TGTGCCAGCAGGCCACTAGCAGTAGCCAAAAACATTCAGTACTTC
TRBJ2-5 . . TRBV5-4 CASSLDRSIGTQYF TGTGCCAGCAGCTTGGACAGATCGATTGGGACCCAGTACTTC
TRBJ2-7 . . TRBV28 CASTPNSFPYEQYF TGTGCCAGCACCCCCAACAGTTTTCCCTACGAGCAGTACTTC
TRBJ1-4 TRBD1 . TRBV30 CAWRKRGTGNEKLFF TGTGCCTGGAGGAAACGGGGGACAGGGAATGAAAAACTGTTTTTT
TRBJ1-5 TRBD1 . TRBV7-2 CASSSREGARQPQHF TGTGCCAGCAGCTCCAGAGAGGGGGCACGGCAGCCCCAGCATTTT
TRBJ2-7 TRBD1 . TRBV5-1 CASSPRDRGRYEQYF TGCGCCAGCAGCCCCCGGGACAGGGGACGATACGAGCAGTACTTC
TRBJ2-1 TRBD2 . TRBV30 CAWSVLVVAGGNEQFF TGTGCCTGGAGTGTTCTAGTTGTAGCGGGAGGCAATGAGCAGTTCTTC
TRBJ2-3 TRBD1 . TRBV7-2 CASSLLSGGRTDTQYF TGTGCCAGCAGCTTGTTATCAGGGGGCCGCACAGATACGCAGTATTTT
TRBJ2-5 . . TRBV29-1 CSGLQGTQYF TGCAGCGGTTTACAGGGGACCCAGTACTTC
TRBJ2-3 TRBD2 . TRBV11-2 CASSLNLAGGGTDTQYF TGTGCCAGCAGCCTCAACTTAGCGGGAGGGGGAACAGATACGCAGTATTTT
TRBJ1-5 . . TRBV28 CASSPDSYSNQPQHF TGTGCCAGCAGCCCTGACAGTTATAGCAATCAGCCCCAGCATTTT
TRBJ2-2 TRBD2 few TRBV27 CASRASGSFPGELFF TGTGCCAGCCGAGCTAGCGGGAGTTTCCCCGGGGAGCTGTTTTTT
TRBJ2-3 TRBD2 . TRBV7-9 CASSPAGTSLYF TGTGCCAGCAGCCCCGCCGGGACTAGCTTGTATTTT
TRBJ2-1 TRBD2 . TRBV19 CASSRTSYSYNEQFF TGTGCCAGTAGTAGGACTAGCTATTCCTACAATGAGCAGTTCTTC
TRBJ2-6 . . TRBV7-3 CASSYRTNSGANVLTF TGTGCCAGCAGCTACAGGACAAACTCTGGGGCCAACGTCCTGACTTTC
TRBJ1-2 TRBD1 . TRBV7-3 CASSPTTGGYGYTF TGTGCCAGCAGTCCCACGACAGGGGGCTATGGCTACACCTTC
TRBJ2-3 TRBD2 . TRBV4-2 CASSHGLAGGSADTQYF TGTGCCAGCAGCCATGGACTAGCGGGAGGTTCAGCAGATACGCAGTATTTT
TRBJ2-3 TRBD2 . TRBV5-8 CASSSQSGTSGGTDTQYF TGTGCCAGCAGCTCCCAGTCCGGGACTAGCGGGGGCACAGATACGCAGTATTTT
TRBJ2-1 . many TRBV20-1 CSALTYNEQFF TGCAGTGCTCTAACCTACAATGAGCAGTTCTTC
TRBJ1-1 . once TRBV29-1 CSVAFAGSGTEAFF TGCAGCGTTGCGTTTGCAGGGTCTGGGACTGAAGCTTTCTTT
TRBJ2-3 . once TRBV7-6 CATESGAGTDTQYF TGTGCCACGGAGTCCGGAGCAGGGACAGATACGCAGTATTTT
TRBJ1-3 TRBD1 . TRBV18 CASSPTGDGNTIYF TGTGCCAGCTCACCGACAGGGGATGGAAACACCATATATTTT
TRBJ2-1 . . TRBV27 CASSFLVNEQFF TGTGCCAGCAGTTTTCTGGTCAATGAGCAGTTCTTC
TRBJ2-7 TRBD2 . TRBV28 CASSPPGLAVSEQYF TGTGCCAGCAGCCCACCGGGACTAGCGGTTTCCGAGCAGTACTTC
TRBJ2-1 TRBD2 . TRBV5-6 CASSLTGGVYNEQFF TGTGCCAGCAGCTTGACGGGAGGGGTATACAATGAGCAGTTCTTC
TRBJ2-3 . . TRBV29-1 CSVYGSGDTQYF TGCAGCGTTTACGGGAGCGGAGATACGCAGTATTTT
TRBJ2-7 . . TRBV6-5 CASGRGISSYEQYF TGTGCCTCCGGCAGGGGAATCTCATCCTACGAGCAGTACTTC
TRBJ2-7 . . TRBV28 CASSFMRGEQYF TGTGCCAGCAGTTTTATGAGGGGCGAGCAGTACTTC
TRBJ1-3 TRBD1 . TRBV25-1 CASSVGQLTGNTIYF TGTGCCAGCAGTGTGGGACAGCTCACTGGAAACACCATATATTTT
TRBJ1-4 TRBD1 . TRBV19 CASSVRQGAGEKLFF TGTGCCAGTAGTGTTCGTCAGGGGGCAGGTGAAAAACTGTTTTTT
TRBJ2-5 . . TRBV15 CATSRDYLGQETQYF TGTGCCACCAGCAGAGATTACCTTGGGCAGGAGACCCAGTACTTC
TRBJ1-6 . . TRBV5-1 CASSLEGTPDNSPLHF TGCGCCAGCAGCTTGGAGGGGACACCCGATAATTCACCCCTCCACTTT